This T cell receptor beta chain was obtained from a study of blood T cell repertoires in COVID-19 (dated by TCRdb to 2020 to 2022). Describing the broader study: Samples from collaborators originated in the United States, Italy and Spain and spanned both the acute and convalescent phases of COVID-19. The prospective study material was composed of cDNA or gDNA derived from T cells, B-cell-depleted T cells, or PBMCs. Deeply sampled blood TCRbeta repertoires from subjects exposed to, actively infected with, or recovered from COVID-19 were included in the dataset. The repertoires were made available in a free public database intended to serve as a resource for research on the immune response to SARS-CoV-2. The samples were drawn from two sources: the first 160 participants of the ongoing ImmuneRACE study, and over 1,000 subjects contributed by 6 global collaborators. A de-identified subject ID, COVID-19 status, age in years and sex were almost always included in the sample metadata. Where available, HLA class I and class II types were taken from metadata supplied by the sample provider and were not determined by assay-based typing. Broad study findings and their caveats: Clinical and demographic metadata were provided uncurated, with the amount varying by source and participant.

The CDR3 numbers 14 residues from cysteine through phenylalanine. The DNA shown is the 42-base CDR3, in frame from base 1. V trim: 5 bases; J trim: 6 bases; unmatched bases: 6. The germline V gene (reference sequence) supplies CDR1 WNHNN and CDR2 SYGVQD. Remarks on this clone: The antigen it binds to is not known. Base qualities were left out, and no much larger clone turns up one base away.

TCRbeta CDR3 regions were amplified from genomic DNA by means of the immunoSEQ Assay, a bias-controlled multiplex PCR. Per the original workflow: Within the assay, amplification of reference gene primers was used to estimate how many nucleated cells each sample contained. To quantify the absolute abundance of each unique TCRbeta CDR3 rearrangement, sequence reads were collapsed and filtered. For each sample, productive Simpson clonality was calculated by taking the square root of Simpson's diversity index across productive rearrangements. TCRdb stores this immuneACCESS table with in-frame sequences only. Part of the clones is absent; in the studies checked, under half of the shortfall reflects unresolved V genes, and no reason is known for the rest. D and trimming come from the DNA, and the V and J calls and clone size come from that table. In all, the sample holds some 230,000 clones, and 80% to 85% of those were seen once. The top ten hold under 8.5% of the sample.

At one collaborating source in Seattle, patients were enrolled during active infection and were followed longitudinally through the course of disease. Collaborating institutions collected whole blood in K2EDTA tubes following their own protocols. For TCRbeta analysis, collaborators shipped samples as frozen whole blood, isolated PBMCs, or DNA extracted from either of those sample types. The chain uses TRBV10-1 and TRBJ2-7; 11 bases in the middle match TRBD2. The sequenced material came from peripheral blood. This receptor was obtained from a woman older than 75 with COVID-19, enrolled during active disease. In nucleotide form, the sequence is TGCGCCAGCAGTTATAGCGGGAGGGGTGGCGAGCAGTACTTC. It is translated as CASSYSGRGGEQYF.